This TCR beta chain derives from a study of blood T cell repertoires in COVID-19. Looking at the study overall: Samples came from the United States, Italy and Spain, spanning acute and convalescent COVID-19. From T cells, B-cell-depleted T cells, or PBMCs came the material, which was cDNA or gDNA.

Looked up from germline, CDR1 is KGHSH and CDR2 is LQKENI. This CDR3 contains 14 residues. The V gene end was trimmed by 6 bases and the J gene end by 3 bases; junction bases not matched to a gene: 6. Assay: immunoSEQ multiplex PCR; the TCRdb copy retains only in-frame clones and omits some. The sample contains about 190,000 clones, roughly 73% of which appear only once. The sample taken for sequencing was peripheral blood. The chain couples TRBV18 to TRBJ1-2; 8 nucleotides line up with TRBD1. This clonotype was obtained from a woman older than 75 with active or convalescent COVID-19. The chain's CDR3 is CASSADREDYGYTF. The CDR3 DNA reads as TGTGCCAGCTCGGCGGACAGGGAGGACTATGGCTACACCTTC.